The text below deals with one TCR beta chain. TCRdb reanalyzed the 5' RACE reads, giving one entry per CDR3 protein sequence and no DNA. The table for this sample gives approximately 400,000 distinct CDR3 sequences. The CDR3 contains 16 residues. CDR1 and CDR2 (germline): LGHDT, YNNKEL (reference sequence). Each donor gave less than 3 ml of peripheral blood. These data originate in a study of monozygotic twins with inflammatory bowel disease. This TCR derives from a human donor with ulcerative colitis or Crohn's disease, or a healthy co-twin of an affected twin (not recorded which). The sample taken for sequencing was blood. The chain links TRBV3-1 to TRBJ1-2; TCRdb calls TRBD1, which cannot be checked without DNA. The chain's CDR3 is CASSQDLETAFYGYTF.